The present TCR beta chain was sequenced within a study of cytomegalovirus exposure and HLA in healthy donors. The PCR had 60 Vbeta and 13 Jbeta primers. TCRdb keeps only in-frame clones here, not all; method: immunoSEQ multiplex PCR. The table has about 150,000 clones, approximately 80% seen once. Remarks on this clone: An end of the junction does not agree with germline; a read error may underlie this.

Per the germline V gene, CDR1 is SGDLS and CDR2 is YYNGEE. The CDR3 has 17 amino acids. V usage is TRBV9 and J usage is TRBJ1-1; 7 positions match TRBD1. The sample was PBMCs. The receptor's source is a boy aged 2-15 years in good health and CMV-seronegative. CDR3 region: CASSVVDRVGPDTEVFF. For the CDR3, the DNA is TGTGCCAGCAGCGTAGTTGACAGGGTAGGTCCCGACACTGAAGTTTTCTTT.